The source of this TCR beta chain is a study of blood T cells in healthy people across ages. Isolation recovered at least 7 million PBMCs from every sample. The germline gives CDR1 SGHAT, CDR2 FQNNGV. This CDR3 is built from 18 residues. The V gene lost 8 bases and the J gene lost 5 bases, with 30 bases spanning the gap. Alongside a J-beta primer mix, a sample-barcoded 5' primer served in a second PCR lasting about 6 to 12 cycles. All cDNA molecules were each tagged by a template-switch adaptor with 12 random nucleotides. TCRdb redid the calling of the 5' RACE reads with MiXCR, one entry per CDR3 protein. The sample consists of about 1.8 million distinct CDR3 sequences, about 49% of them appearing once.

Specimen: blood. The sequence was collected from a woman between 40 and 50 years old in good health. V usage is TRBV11-2 and J usage is TRBJ1-2; D may be TRBD1 (6 bases). The CDR3, as DNA: TGTGCCAGCGTTATAGCAGGCGACAGGCACTCCGACCCATATGGCTACACCTTC. Its protein product is CASVIAGDRHSDPYGYTF. Drawing the rest from reference TRBV11-2 and TRBJ1-2, the complete variable domain is EAGVAQSPRYKIIEKRQSVAFWCNPISGHATLYWYQQILGQGPKLLIQFQNNGVVDDSQLPKDRFSAERLKGVDSTLKIQPAKLEDSAVYLCASVIAGDRHSDPYGYTFGSGTRLTVV.